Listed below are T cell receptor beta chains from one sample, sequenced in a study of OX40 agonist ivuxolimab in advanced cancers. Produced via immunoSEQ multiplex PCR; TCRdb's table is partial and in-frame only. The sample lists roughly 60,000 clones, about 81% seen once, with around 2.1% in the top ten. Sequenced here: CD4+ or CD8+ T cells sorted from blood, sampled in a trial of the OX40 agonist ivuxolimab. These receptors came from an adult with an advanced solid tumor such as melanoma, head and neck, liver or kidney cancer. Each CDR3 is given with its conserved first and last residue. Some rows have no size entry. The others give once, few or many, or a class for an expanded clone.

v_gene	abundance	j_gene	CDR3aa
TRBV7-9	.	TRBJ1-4	CASSYPRTANEKLFF
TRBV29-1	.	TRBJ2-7	CSVEVGPYEQYF
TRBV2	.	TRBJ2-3	CASSRQGSTDTQYF
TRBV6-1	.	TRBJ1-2	CASSEASSNYGYTF
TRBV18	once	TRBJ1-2	CASSRQGTNYGYTF
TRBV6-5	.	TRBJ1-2	CASTPRGVRYGYTF
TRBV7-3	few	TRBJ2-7	CASSLTRLNEQYF
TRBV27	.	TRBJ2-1	CASSLEGYNEQFF
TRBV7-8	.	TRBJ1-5	CASSLAQYSNQPQHF
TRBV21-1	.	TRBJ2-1	CASSKRLIHNEQFF
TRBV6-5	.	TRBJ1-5	CASSSLSTGEPQHF
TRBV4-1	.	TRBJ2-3	CASSQVPGVQYF
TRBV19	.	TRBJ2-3	CASSMARSTDTQYF
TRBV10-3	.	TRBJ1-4	CAISESGSFLEKLFF
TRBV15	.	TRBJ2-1	CATGLYNEQFF
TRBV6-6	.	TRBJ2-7	CASSYRGYEQYF
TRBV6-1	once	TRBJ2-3	CATPRWGADTQYF
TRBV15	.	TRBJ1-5	CATSNQVRASGNQPQHF
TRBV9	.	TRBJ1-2	CASSVGAAYGYTF
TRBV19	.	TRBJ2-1	CASSTSGGASSYNEQFF
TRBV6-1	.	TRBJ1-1	CASSEGTSNTEAFF
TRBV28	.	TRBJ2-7	CASTAMTGVNYEQYF
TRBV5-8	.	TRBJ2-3	CASKGPLSADTQYF
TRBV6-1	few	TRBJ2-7	CASKENRDYEQYF
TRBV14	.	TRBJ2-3	CASSHPRDTQYF
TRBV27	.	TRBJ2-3	CASRNGGQSPGTQYF
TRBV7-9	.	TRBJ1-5	CASSLAGSNQPQHF
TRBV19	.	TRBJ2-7	CASTPLGSTYEQYF